The 29 T cell receptor beta chains listed next were all sequenced from one sample in a study of cytomegalovirus exposure and HLA in healthy donors. The PCR was carried out with 60 Vbeta primers and 13 Jbeta primers. The repertoire was sequenced with immunoSEQ multiplex PCR; TCRdb's copy has only in-frame clones and lacks some. The sample consists of 50,000 to 65,000 clones, 65% to 75% of them appearing once. The sequenced sample consisted of PBMCs. Receptors originate from a man aged 50 to 59 in good health and CMV-seropositive.

The V and J genes are TRBV6-5 and TRBJ2-2; D is unclear. The CDR3 runs to 11 residues. V dropped 8 bases and J dropped 5 bases, with 6 bases sitting between them. Germline V gene data show CDR1 as MNHEY and CDR2 as SVGAGI. As DNA, the CDR3 is TGTGCCAGCCGGTGGACCGGGGAGCTGTTTTTT. It yields the protein CASRWTGELFF.

The chain couples TRBV10-3 to TRBJ1-2; D may be TRBD1 (5 bases). Germline V gene lookup returns CDR1 ENHRY and CDR2 SYGVKD. The V end lost 0 bases, the J end lost 8 bases, and 16 bases lay between the germline ends. The CDR3 is 15 amino acids. The CDR3: CAISESQGYSEGYTF. As DNA, the CDR3 is TGTGCCATCAGTGAGTCGCAGGGTTACTCAGAGGGCTACACCTTC.

This chain uses TRBV27 with TRBJ1-1; TRBD1 matches at 8 bases. In germline, CDR1 is MNHEY, CDR2 SMNVEV (reference sequence). The CDR3 length is 15 residues. Losses at the gene ends were 0 bases for V and 3 bases for J; bases not matched to a gene: 3. The CDR3 is CASSLSGTGDTEAFF. As DNA, the CDR3 is TGTGCCAGCAGTTTATCGGGGACAGGAGACACTGAAGCTTTCTTT.

The chain is built from TRBV28 and TRBJ2-7, with 9 bases lining up with TRBD2. CDR1 MDHEN and CDR2 SYDVKM come from the germline V gene. The CDR3 runs to 14 residues. V was pared by 10 bases and J by 5 bases, with 12 bases of the junction left unmatched. The CDR3 region is CATHFSGRIHEQYF. CDR3 DNA: TGTGCCACCCATTTCAGCGGGAGGATCCACGAGCAGTACTTC.

This clone has just a few counts. The V call is TRBV5-1, the J call TRBJ2-5, with D maybe TRBD2 (6 bases). This CDR3 is built from 15 residues. The V end was cut by 3 bases, the J end by 4 bases, with 16 bases between. CDR1 is SGHRS and CDR2 is YFSETQ in the germline V gene. The DNA for the CDR3 is TGCGCCAGCAGCTGGATGGGCCAGGGAGGAGAGACCCAGTACTTC. It codes for CASSWMGQGGETQYF. The full variable domain, its missing parts supplied by reference TRBV5-1 and TRBJ2-5, is KAGVTQTPRYLIKTRGQQVTLSCSPISGHRSVSWYQQTPGQGLQFLFEYFSETQRNKGNFPGRFSGRQFSNSRSEMNVSTLELGDSALYLCASSWMGQGGETQYFGPGTRLLVL.

J is TRBJ2-7 and V is TRBV5-5; D might be TRBD2 (6 bases). Germline V gives CDR1 SGHKS, CDR2 YYEKEE (reference sequence). The CDR3 is 13 residues long. In nucleotides, the CDR3 is TGTGCATCGGGGACTGTGCAATCCTACGAGCAGTACTTC. Translation gives CASGTVQSYEQYF.

V and J are TRBV27 and TRBJ2-7, with a tentative D call TRBD2 (5 bases). The CDR3 consists of 13 residues. CDR1 and CDR2 from the germline V gene are MNHEY and SMNVEV (reference sequence). V was pared by 3 bases and J by 6 bases, with 12 bases between. CDR3 loop: CASSLFGEREQYF. CDR3 DNA: TGTGCCAGCAGTTTGTTCGGGGAGCGCGAGCAGTACTTC.

This chain uses TRBV28 with TRBJ1-2, with 7 bases matching TRBD1. Losses at the gene ends were 7 bases for V and 4 bases for J; bases not matched to a gene: 12. This CDR3 has 15 residues. Looked up from germline, CDR1 is MDHEN and CDR2 is SYDVKM. CDR3 coding DNA: TGTGCCAGCATCCCCGGAGGGGGCCGGGGCTATGGCTACACCTTC. It is translated as CASIPGGGRGYGYTF.

The CDR3, as DNA: TGTGCCAGCAGCTTGAAAGCGGGAGTGAGCTCTCAGACCCAGTACTTC. It is translated as CASSLKAGVSSQTQYF. V gene TRBV5-6 combines with J gene TRBJ2-5, with 8 bases fitting TRBD2. The V and J ends lost 1 base and 6 bases, in that order; junction bases with no gene match: 11. The CDR3 is made up of 16 amino acids. Germline assignment: CDR1 SGHDT and CDR2 YYEEEE.

This chain uses TRBV7-6 with TRBJ1-2; tentative D call: TRBD1 (6 bases). This CDR3 contains 12 residues. The germline CDR1 and CDR2 sequences are SGHVS and FNYEAQ. Between the trimmed V and J ends, which lost 4 bases and 6 bases, there was a span of 9 bases. The CDR3 bases are TGTGCCAGCAGCTCGGGACAAAATGGCTACACCTTC. This encodes CASSSGQNGYTF.

In its sample, this clone was seen many times. The rearrangement uses TRBV7-8 and TRBJ2-1; D is undetermined. Trimming pared 5 bases from V and 3 bases from J, leaving 11 bases between. The CDR3 consists of 14 residues. Germline CDR1 reads SGHVS; CDR2 reads FQNEAQ. CDR3 sequence reads: CASSLPGYYNEQFF. As DNA, the CDR3 is TGTGCCAGCAGCCTCCCAGGCTACTACAATGAGCAGTTCTTC. Complete variable domain (other parts from reference TRBV7-8 and TRBJ2-1): GAGVSQSPRYKVAKRGQDVALRCDPISGHVSLFWYQQALGQGPEFLTYFQNEAQLDKSGLPSDRFFAERPEGSVSTLKIQRTQQEDSAVYLCASSLPGYYNEQFFGPGTRLTVL.

The V gene is TRBV4-1, the J gene TRBJ2-7, with D tentatively TRBD1 (5 bases). Germline loops: CDR1 MGHRA, CDR2 YSYEKL. This CDR3 has 15 amino acids. The V end lost 4 bases, the J end lost 3 bases, and 16 bases lay between the germline ends. The CDR3 bases are TGCGCCAGCAGCCTCGATCACGCAGGGATCTACGAGCAGTACTTC. Residues: CASSLDHAGIYEQYF.

V is TRBV27 and J is TRBJ2-7, with 8 bases aligning to TRBD1. V dropped 3 bases and J dropped 4; count of bases not matched to a gene: 5. The germline gives CDR1 MNHEY, CDR2 SMNVEV (reference sequence). CDR3 length: 14 residues. The CDR3 coding sequence is TGTGCCAGCAGTTTTGGCAGGGGGCTTTACGAGCAGTACTTC. Encoded protein: CASSFGRGLYEQYF.

This clone was counted a few times. The chain carries TRBV28 and TRBJ2-3; possibly TRBD2 for D (5 bases). The CDR3 extends over 12 amino acids. Germline V gene lookup returns CDR1 MDHEN and CDR2 SYDVKM. Deletions cut 4 bases from V and 6 bases from J, with 8 bases between. CDR3 DNA sequence: TGTGCCAGCAGTTCTGTAGCGGATACGCAGTATTTT. Amino acids: CASSSVADTQYF.

The chain combines TRBV27 with TRBJ2-7, with 8 bases identical to TRBD1. This CDR3 comprises 17 residues. Trimming removed 1 base from V and 3 bases from J; junction bases left unmatched: 11. Germline V CDR1 and CDR2: MNHEY, SMNVEV (reference sequence). DNA for the CDR3: TGTGCCAGCAGTTTATTTCGTCCGGGACAGGCGATCTACGAGCAGTACTTC. This translates into CASSLFRPGQAIYEQYF.

This chain connects TRBV5-1 to TRBJ2-5, with 7 positions matching TRBD2. Germline lookup yields CDR1 SGHRS and CDR2 YFSETQ. The CDR3 has 14 residues. The V and J ends lost 3 bases and 1 base, in that order; junction bases with no gene match: 3. The DNA of the CDR3 is TGCGCCAGCAGCTACCAGCGGGGCCAAGAGACCCAGTACTTC. It translates to CASSYQRGQETQYF. Combining the CDR3 with reference TRBV5-1 and TRBJ2-5 gives the whole variable domain KAGVTQTPRYLIKTRGQQVTLSCSPISGHRSVSWYQQTPGQGLQFLFEYFSETQRNKGNFPGRFSGRQFSNSRSEMNVSTLELGDSALYLCASSYQRGQETQYFGPGTRLLVL.

The chain uses TRBV7-9 and TRBJ1-1; D is undetermined. The V end lost 5 bases, the J end lost 4 bases, and 17 bases lay between the germline ends. CDR3 length equals 15 residues. Germline-derived CDR1 and CDR2 are SEHNR and FQNEAQ (reference sequence). CDR3 protein: CASSTSEVSSTEAFF. The CDR3 DNA is TGTGCCAGCAGCACTAGTGAGGTTTCGAGCACTGAAGCTTTCTTT.

This clone was found once. The chain links TRBV28 to TRBJ2-2, with 9 bases that match TRBD2. The V gene end was trimmed by 8 bases and the J gene end by 1 base; junction bases not matched to a gene: 2. The CDR3 is made up of 14 amino acids. The germline V gene has CDR1 MDHEN and CDR2 SYDVKM. The CDR3 here is CASQLAGNTGELFF. The CDR3 region has the DNA TGTGCCAGCCAACTAGCGGGGAACACCGGGGAGCTGTTTTTT.

This clone was observed a single time. V is TRBV10-1 and J is TRBJ2-7; TRBD1 matches 8 bases. This CDR3 region has 15 residues. The V gene end was trimmed by 3 bases and the J gene end by 2 bases; junction bases not matched to a gene: 6. Germline-derived CDR1 and CDR2 are WNHNN and SYGVQD (reference sequence). CDR3 in amino acids: CASSDGGTGAYEQYF. The CDR3 DNA is TGCGCCAGCAGTGATGGGGGGACAGGAGCCTACGAGCAGTACTTC.

This clone came up a few times. The chain is built from TRBV30 and TRBJ1-5; maybe TRBD1 (5 bases). CDR3 length: 13 amino acids. Germline V gene lookup returns CDR1 GTSNPN and CDR2 SVGIG (reference sequence). V lost 4 bases and J 2 bases, leaving 9 bases between the germline ends. The CDR3 bases are TGTGCCTGGACCACGGGGGGCAATCAGCCCCAGCATTTT. It translates to CAWTTGGNQPQHF.

The table lists this clone with a few counts. This chain links TRBV7-9 with TRBJ2-1, with D possibly matching TRBD1 (6 bases). Germline loops: CDR1 SEHNR, CDR2 FQNEAQ (reference sequence). The length of the CDR3 is 13 residues. The V and J ends lost 5 bases and 16 bases respectively, with 21 bases between them. For the CDR3, the DNA is TGTGCCAGCAGCGATAGATCCGGGACACGTTTTTTCTTC. The encoded protein is CASSDRSGTRFFF.

The chain uses TRBV6-1 and TRBJ2-3; TRBD1 matches at 9 bases. The J segment lost 4 bases and the V segment lost 3 bases, leaving 5 bases of the junction unmatched. In germline, CDR1 is MNHNS, CDR2 SASEGT. The CDR3 has 15 residues. The CDR3 region has the DNA TGTGCCAGCAGTGAGGGACAGGGTTTGTCAGATACGCAGTATTTT. Protein: CASSEGQGLSDTQYF.

This chain uses TRBV5-1 with TRBJ2-7, with D possibly TRBD2 on 5 matching bases. This CDR3 spans 11 amino acids. In germline, CDR1 is SGHRS, CDR2 YFSETQ. Deletions cut 4 bases from V and 6 bases from J, with 8 bases between. CDR3 protein: CASSQGLEQYF. CDR3 nucleotides: TGCGCCAGCAGCCAAGGACTCGAGCAGTACTTC.

V is TRBV27 and J is TRBJ1-2, with D unclear. The V gene's germline CDR1 is MNHEY and CDR2 SMNVEV (reference sequence). V shed 6 bases and J shed 5 bases, with 19 bases lying between them. The CDR3 runs 15 residues. CDR3 coding DNA: TGTGCCAGCAGCTTGGGTGGGAGGTCGGGTTATGGCTACACCTTC. Encoded protein: CASSLGGRSGYGYTF.

The rearrangement uses TRBV5-1 and TRBJ1-1; 9 bases fit TRBD1. The germline gives CDR1 SGHRS, CDR2 YFSETQ. J was trimmed by 3 bases and V by 4 bases; bases with no gene match: 10. The CDR3 has 16 residues. The CDR3: CASSRGVQGADTEAFF. The CDR3 DNA is TGCGCCAGCAGCCGGGGGGTACAGGGGGCAGACACTGAAGCTTTCTTT.

This sequence joins TRBV28 and TRBJ1-1; D not resolved. The germline CDR1 and CDR2 sequences are MDHEN and SYDVKM. CDR3 length: 12 residues. Trimming stripped 6 bases from V and 3 bases from J, with 8 bases between. The CDR3 sequence is CASREGDTEAFF. The CDR3 DNA sequence: TGTGCCAGCAGAGAGGGTGACACTGAAGCTTTCTTT.

This chain links TRBV25-1 with TRBJ1-1; D remains unclear. CDR1 is MGHDK, CDR2 SYGVNS, per germline. Deletions cut 4 bases from V and 2 bases from J, with 5 bases between. The CDR3 has 12 amino acids. CDR3 amino acids: CASSVSNTEAFF. In DNA form, the CDR3 reads TGTGCCAGCAGTGTCTCCAACACTGAAGCTTTCTTT.

This chain uses TRBV7-8 with TRBJ2-7; 9 positions match TRBD2. Germline V lookup: CDR1 SGHVS, CDR2 FQNEAQ. CDR3 length: 15 amino acids. V was pared by 0 bases and J by 2 bases, with 2 bases of the junction left unmatched. The CDR3, as DNA: TGTGCCAGCAGCTTAGCGCCTAGCGGGACCTACGAGCAGTACTTC. Translated: CASSLAPSGTYEQYF.

The rearrangement uses TRBV7-2 and TRBJ1-1; 11 positions match TRBD1. This CDR3 contains 14 residues. Per the germline V gene, CDR1 is SGHTA and CDR2 is FQGNSA. Trimming removed 5 bases from V and 10 bases from J; junction bases left unmatched: 9. CDR3 amino acids: CASSTVVGQGGAFF. The CDR3 bases are TGTGCCAGCAGCACTGTGGTGGGACAGGGGGGAGCTTTCTTT.